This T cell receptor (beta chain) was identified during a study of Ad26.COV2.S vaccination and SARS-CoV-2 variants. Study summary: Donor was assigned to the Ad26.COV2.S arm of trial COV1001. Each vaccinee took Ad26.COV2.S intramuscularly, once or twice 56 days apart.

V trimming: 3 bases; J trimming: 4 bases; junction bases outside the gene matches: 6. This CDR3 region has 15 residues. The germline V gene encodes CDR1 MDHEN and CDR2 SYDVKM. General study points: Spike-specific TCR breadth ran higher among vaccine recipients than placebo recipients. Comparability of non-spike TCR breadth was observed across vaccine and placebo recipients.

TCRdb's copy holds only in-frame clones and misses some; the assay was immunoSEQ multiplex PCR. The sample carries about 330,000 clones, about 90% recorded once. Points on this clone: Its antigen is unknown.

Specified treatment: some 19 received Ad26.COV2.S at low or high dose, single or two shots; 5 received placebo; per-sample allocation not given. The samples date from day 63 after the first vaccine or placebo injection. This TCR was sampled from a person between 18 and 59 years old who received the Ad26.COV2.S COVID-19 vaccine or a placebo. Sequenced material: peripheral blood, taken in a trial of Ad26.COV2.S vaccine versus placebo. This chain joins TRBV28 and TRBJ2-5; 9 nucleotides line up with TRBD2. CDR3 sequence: CASSFRGGGAETQYF. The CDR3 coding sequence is TGTGCCAGCAGTTTTAGGGGCGGGGGGGCAGAGACCCAGTACTTC.